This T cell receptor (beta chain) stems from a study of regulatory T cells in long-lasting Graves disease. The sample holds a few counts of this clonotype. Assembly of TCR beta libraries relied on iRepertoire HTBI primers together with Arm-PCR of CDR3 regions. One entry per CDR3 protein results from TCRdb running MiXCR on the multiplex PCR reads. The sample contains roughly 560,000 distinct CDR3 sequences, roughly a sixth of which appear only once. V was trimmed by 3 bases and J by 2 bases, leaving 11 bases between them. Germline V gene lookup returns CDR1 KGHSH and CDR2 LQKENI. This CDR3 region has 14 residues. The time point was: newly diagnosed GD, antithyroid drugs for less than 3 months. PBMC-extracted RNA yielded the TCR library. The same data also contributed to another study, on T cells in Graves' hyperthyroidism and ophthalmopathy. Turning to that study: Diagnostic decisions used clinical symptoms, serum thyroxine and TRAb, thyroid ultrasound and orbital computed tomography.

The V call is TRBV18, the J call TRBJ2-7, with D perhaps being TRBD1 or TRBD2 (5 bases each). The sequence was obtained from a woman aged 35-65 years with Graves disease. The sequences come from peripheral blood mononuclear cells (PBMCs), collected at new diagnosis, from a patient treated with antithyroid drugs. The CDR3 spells CASSPSGGTYEQYF. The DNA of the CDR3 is TGTGCCAGCTCACCTTCTGGGGGTACCTACGAGCAGTACTTC. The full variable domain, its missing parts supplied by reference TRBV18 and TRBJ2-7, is NAGVMQNPRHLVRRRGQEARLRCSPMKGHSHVYWYRQLPEEGLKFMVYLQKENIIDESGMPKERFSAEFPKEGPSILRIQQVVRGDSAAYFCASSPSGGTYEQYFGPGTRLTVT.